Described below is a single T cell receptor beta chain sequence and its context. Its antigen is not identified. This entry comes from a study of cytomegalovirus exposure and HLA in healthy donors. Only in-frame clones appear in the TCRdb table, and some are missing; sequencing was by immunoSEQ multiplex PCR. This sample has over 200,000 clones, with just over 85% found just once. Study results and caveats: The study labeled 180 or so TCR beta chains cytomegalovirus-associated.

The CDR3 is 17 amino acids. Germline assignment: CDR1 MNHEY and CDR2 SMNVEV (reference sequence). V lost 7 bases and J 0 bases, leaving 22 bases between the germline ends. The receptor's source is a woman aged 18-29 years in good health and CMV-seronegative. The chain uses TRBV27 and TRBJ2-7, with D possibly matching TRBD2 (5 bases). The specimen sequenced was PBMCs. The CDR3 sequence is CASITGSDVRSSYEQYF. CDR3 coding DNA: TGTGCCAGCATCACGGGGTCGGACGTTAGAAGCTCCTACGAGCAGTACTTC.